This T cell receptor beta chain emerged from a study of T-cell reconstitution after alpha-beta-depleted transplantation in children (dated by TCRdb to the mid-2010s). Regarding the study in general: Using TCR repertoire profiling, the study followed T-cell immune reconstitution in a quantitative way in children after TCRalphabeta/CD19-depleted allogeneic hematopoietic cell transplantation.

To prepare the library, PCR was applied. Instrument on record: Illumina HiSeq 2500. TCR library preparation used molecular barcoding, with unique molecular identifiers applied to normalize quantification of the TCRbeta repertoire. TCRdb took the public reads, trimmed them with fastp at Q25, ran MiXCR for clone calling and kept in-frame beta chains. Each CDR3 protein gets just one entry, which takes the most common genes and DNA from the rows behind it. The sample table lists over 200,000 distinct CDR3 sequences, about 9.2% of them with a count of one. Together, the top ten hold approximately 6.6% of the sample. As regards this clonotype: The antigen it binds to is not known. The record has no base qualities; no much larger clone is one base away.

Spanning cysteine to phenylalanine, the CDR3 consists of 16 amino acids. Of all the DNA, just the CDR3 is kept, 48 bases in frame from base 1. V gives up 5 bases and J gives up 4 bases, and the segment between their germline ends measures 20 bases. CDR1 and CDR2, per the germline V gene, are SGHTA and FQGNSA. The chain is encoded by TRBV7-2 joined to TRBJ2-5, and the D gene may be TRBD2, 6 bases matching. This specimen was PBMCs from the stem cell graft donor, taken from the stem cell graft. This receptor was taken from a human donor who donated a stem cell graft to a child with acute lymphoblastic leukemia. CDR3 sequence: CASSLNPGAGRETQYF. The DNA sequence reads TGTGCCAGCAGCCTAAACCCCGGGGCGGGGAGAGAGACCCAGTACTTC. The CDR3 plus the reference TRBV7-2 and TRBJ2-5 genes for the other parts give the full variable domain: GAGVSQSPSNKVTEKGKDVELRCDPISGHTALYWYRQSLGQGLEFLIYFQGNSAPDKSGLPSDRFSAERTGGSVSTLTIQRTQQEDSAVYLCASSLNPGAGRETQYFGPGTRLLVL.